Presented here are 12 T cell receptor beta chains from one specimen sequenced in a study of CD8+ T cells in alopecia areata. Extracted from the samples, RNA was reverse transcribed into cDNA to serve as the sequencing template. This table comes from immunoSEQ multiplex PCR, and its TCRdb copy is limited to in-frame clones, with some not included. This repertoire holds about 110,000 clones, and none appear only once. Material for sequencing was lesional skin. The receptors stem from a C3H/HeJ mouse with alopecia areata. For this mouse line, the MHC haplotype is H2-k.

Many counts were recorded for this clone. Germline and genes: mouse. CDR3 loop: CTCSAPDWGEDTQYF. Incomplete CDR3 DNA: TGCACCTGCAGTGCCCCGGACTGGGGGGAAGAC. The V and J genes are TRBV1 and TRBJ2-5; 11 bases line up with TRBD2. The read ends 4 residues shy of where the CDR3 ends; the end is completed using the germline J gene. The CDR3 length is 15 residues. CDR1 is NSQYPW and CDR2 is LRSPGD in the germline V gene (reference sequence).

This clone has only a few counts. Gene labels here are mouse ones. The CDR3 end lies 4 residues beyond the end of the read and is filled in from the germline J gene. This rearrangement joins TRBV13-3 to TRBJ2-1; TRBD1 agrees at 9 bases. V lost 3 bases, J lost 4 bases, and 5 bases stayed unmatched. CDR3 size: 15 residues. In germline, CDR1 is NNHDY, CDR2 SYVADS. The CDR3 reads CASSAGQGIYAEQFF. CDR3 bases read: TGTGCCAGCAGTGCGGGACAGGGTATATATGCT.

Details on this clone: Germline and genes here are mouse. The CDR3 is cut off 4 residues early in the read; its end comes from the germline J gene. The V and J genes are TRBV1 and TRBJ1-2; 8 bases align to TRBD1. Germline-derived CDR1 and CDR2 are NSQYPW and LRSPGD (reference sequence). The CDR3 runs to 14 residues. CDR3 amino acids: CTCSAGQGRTDYTF. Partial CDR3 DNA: TGCACCTGCAGTGCAGGACAGGGGAGGACC.

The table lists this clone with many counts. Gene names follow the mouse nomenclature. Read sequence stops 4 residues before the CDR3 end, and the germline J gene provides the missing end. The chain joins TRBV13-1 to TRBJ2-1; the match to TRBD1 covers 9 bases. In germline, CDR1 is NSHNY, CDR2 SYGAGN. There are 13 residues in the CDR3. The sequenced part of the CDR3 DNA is TGTGCCAGCAGTGATGACAGGGGGCCT. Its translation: CASSDDRGP. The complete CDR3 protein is CASSDDRGPEQFF.

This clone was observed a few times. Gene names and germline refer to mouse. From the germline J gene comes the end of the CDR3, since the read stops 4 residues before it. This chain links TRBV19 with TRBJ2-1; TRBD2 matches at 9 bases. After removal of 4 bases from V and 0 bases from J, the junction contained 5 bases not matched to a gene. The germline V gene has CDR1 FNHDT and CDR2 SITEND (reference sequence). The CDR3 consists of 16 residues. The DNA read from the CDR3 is TGTGCCAGCAGTCCTCGGACTGGGGATAACTATGCT. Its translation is CASSPRTGDNYA. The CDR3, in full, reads CASSPRTGDNYAEQFF.

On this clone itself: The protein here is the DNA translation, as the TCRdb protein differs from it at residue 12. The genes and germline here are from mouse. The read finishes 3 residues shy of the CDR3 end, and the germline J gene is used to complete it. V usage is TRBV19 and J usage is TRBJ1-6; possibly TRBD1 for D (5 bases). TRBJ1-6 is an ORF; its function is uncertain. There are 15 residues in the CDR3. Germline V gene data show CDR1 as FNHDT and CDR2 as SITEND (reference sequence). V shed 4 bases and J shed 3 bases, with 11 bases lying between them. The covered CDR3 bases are TGTGCCAGCAGTGCCCAGGACAACTATAATTCGCCC. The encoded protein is CASSAQDNYNSP. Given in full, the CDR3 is CASSAQDNYNSPLYF.

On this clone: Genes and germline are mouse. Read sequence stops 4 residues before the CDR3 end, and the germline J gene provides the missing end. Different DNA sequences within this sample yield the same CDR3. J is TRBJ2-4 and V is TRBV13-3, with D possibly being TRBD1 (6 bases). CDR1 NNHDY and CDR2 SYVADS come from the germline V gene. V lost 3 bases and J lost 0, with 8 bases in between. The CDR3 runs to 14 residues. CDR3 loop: CASSVQGSQNTLYF. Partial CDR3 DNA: TGTGCCAGCAGTGTCCAGGGGAGTCAAAAC.

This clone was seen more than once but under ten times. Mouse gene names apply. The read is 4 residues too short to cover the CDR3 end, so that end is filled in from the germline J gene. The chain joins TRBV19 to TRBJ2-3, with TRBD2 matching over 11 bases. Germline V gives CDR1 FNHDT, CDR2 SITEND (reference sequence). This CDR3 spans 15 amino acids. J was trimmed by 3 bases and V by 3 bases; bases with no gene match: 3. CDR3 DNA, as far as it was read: TGTGCCAGCAGTAGGGACTGGGGGTGGGCAGAA. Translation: CASSRDWGWAE. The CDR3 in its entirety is CASSRDWGWAETLYF.

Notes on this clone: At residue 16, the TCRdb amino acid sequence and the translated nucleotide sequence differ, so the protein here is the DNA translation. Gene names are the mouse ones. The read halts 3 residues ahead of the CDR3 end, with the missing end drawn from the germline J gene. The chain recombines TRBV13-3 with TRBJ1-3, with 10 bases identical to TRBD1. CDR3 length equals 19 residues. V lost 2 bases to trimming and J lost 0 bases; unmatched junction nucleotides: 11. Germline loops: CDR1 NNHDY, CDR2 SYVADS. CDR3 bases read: TGTGCCAGCAGTGACGACAGGGGGCTCGACGGGAATTCTGGAAATACG. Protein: CASSDDRGLDGNSGNT. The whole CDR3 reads CASSDDRGLDGNSGNTLYF.

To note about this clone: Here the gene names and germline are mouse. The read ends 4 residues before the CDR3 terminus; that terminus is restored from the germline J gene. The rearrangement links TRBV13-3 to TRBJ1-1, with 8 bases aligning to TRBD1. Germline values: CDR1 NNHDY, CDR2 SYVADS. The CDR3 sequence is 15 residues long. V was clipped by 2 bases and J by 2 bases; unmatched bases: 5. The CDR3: CASSDPGQGNTEVFF. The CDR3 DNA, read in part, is TGTGCCAGCAGTGACCCCGGACAGGGCAACACA.

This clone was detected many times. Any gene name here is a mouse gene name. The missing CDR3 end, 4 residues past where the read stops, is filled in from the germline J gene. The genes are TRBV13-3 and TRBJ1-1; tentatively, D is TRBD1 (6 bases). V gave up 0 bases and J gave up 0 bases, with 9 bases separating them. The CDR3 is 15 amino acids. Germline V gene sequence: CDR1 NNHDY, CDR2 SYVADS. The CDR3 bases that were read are TGTGCCAGCAGTGATGGACAGGTCGCAAACACA. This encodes CASSDGQVANT. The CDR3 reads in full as CASSDGQVANTEVFF.

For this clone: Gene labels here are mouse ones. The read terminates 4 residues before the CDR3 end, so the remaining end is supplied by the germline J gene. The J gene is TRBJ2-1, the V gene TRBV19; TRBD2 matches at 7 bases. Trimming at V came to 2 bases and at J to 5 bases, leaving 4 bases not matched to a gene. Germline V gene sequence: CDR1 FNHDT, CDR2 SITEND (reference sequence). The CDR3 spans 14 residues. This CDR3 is CASSMLLGDAEQFF. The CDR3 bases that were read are TGTGCCAGCAGTATGCTCCTGGGGGATGCT.